The 22 T cell receptor beta chains below all came from one sample that was sequenced in a study of T cells expressing NK-cell markers. For each CDR3 protein, TCRdb gives one entry from its re-call of the 5' RACE reads, without DNA. The listing contains about 550,000 distinct CDR3 sequences. Sequenced: blood T cells: a sorted CD56 or NKG2C T cell subset, CD4+ or CD8+ T cells, or bulk PBMC T cells (not recorded which). These receptors were taken from a man aged 18 to 30 in good health.

The J gene is TRBJ2-5, the V gene TRBV5-1; the TRBD2 assignment by TCRdb is unverifiable without DNA. The CDR3 is 17 amino acids. Germline CDR1 is SGHRS and CDR2 is YFSETQ. CDR3 sequence: CASSWGLAGRNQETQYF.

This rearrangement joins TRBV11-2 to TRBJ2-1; TCRdb outputs TRBD1, but without DNA this stays unchecked. CDR3 length equals 18 residues. CDR1 is SGHAT, CDR2 FQNNGV, per germline. The CDR3 here is CASSLVRGSGRSYNEQFF. The full variable domain, with the rest looked up from reference TRBV11-2 and TRBJ2-1, is EAGVAQSPRYKIIEKRQSVAFWCNPISGHATLYWYQQILGQGPKLLIQFQNNGVVDDSQLPKDRFSAERLKGVDSTLKIQPAKLEDSAVYLCASSLVRGSGRSYNEQFFGPGTRLTVL.

The chain recombines TRBV20-1 with TRBJ1-6. Germline CDR1 DFQATT, CDR2 SNEGSKA (reference sequence). The CDR3 has 15 amino acids. The CDR3 protein is CSATTRSSYNSPLHF.

V gene TRBV9 combines with J gene TRBJ2-3; TCRdb gives TRBD1 as the D gene, but with no DNA this cannot be confirmed. The CDR3 is 15 amino acids. Germline V gene sequence: CDR1 SGDLS, CDR2 YYNGEE. The CDR3 sequence is CASSHRDIDTDTQYF.

The chain links TRBV7-2 to TRBJ2-7; TCRdb's assignment of TRBD2 cannot be checked, as there is no DNA. The CDR3 contains 14 residues. The germline V gene encodes CDR1 SGHTA and CDR2 FQGNSA. The CDR3 here is CASSLIAGGLEQYF.

The rearrangement links TRBV28 to TRBJ2-1; TCRdb selects TRBD2, and the lack of DNA leaves this call unchecked. This CDR3 has 17 residues. The V gene's germline CDR1 is MDHEN and CDR2 SYDVKM. The CDR3 is CASSFASGTRSYNEQFF.

The chain links TRBV5-1 to TRBJ2-1; the TRBD2 assignment by TCRdb is unverifiable without DNA. The V gene's germline CDR1 is SGHRS and CDR2 YFSETQ. This CDR3 contains 16 residues. The CDR3 is CASSKHRDERYNEQFF.

This CDR3 is CASSLVKELSYEQYF. J is TRBJ2-7 and V is TRBV7-8. Looked up from germline, CDR1 is SGHVS and CDR2 is FQNEAQ. The CDR3 runs 15 residues.

This chain links TRBV30 with TRBJ2-2; TCRdb proposes TRBD2, but this gene call is untestable without DNA. The CDR3 runs to 16 residues. Germline CDR1 GTSNPN, CDR2 SVGIG (reference sequence). Here the CDR3 reads CAWMINAGGNTGELFF. Full variable domain (remainder filled in from reference TRBV30 and TRBJ2-2): SQTIHQWPATLVQPVGSPLSLECTVEGTSNPNLYWYRQAAGRGLQLLFYSVGIGQISSEVPQNLSASRPQDRQFILSSKKLLLSDSGFYLCAWMINAGGNTGELFFGEGSRLTVL.

The chain recombines TRBV20-1 with TRBJ2-5; TCRdb's D call of TRBD1 is untestable without DNA. This CDR3 is built from 15 residues. Germline-derived CDR1 and CDR2 are DFQATT and SNEGSKA (reference sequence). CDR3: CSARDSRDPQETQYF.

The chain is built from TRBV5-1 and TRBJ1-1; no DNA is available, so the TRBD1 call from TCRdb remains unchecked. Germline assignment: CDR1 SGHRS and CDR2 YFSETQ. This CDR3 is 15 amino acids long. This CDR3 is CASSRGGGVNTEAFF. The variable domain in full, with the rest retrieved from reference TRBV5-1 and TRBJ1-1, is KAGVTQTPRYLIKTRGQQVTLSCSPISGHRSVSWYQQTPGQGLQFLFEYFSETQRNKGNFPGRFSGRQFSNSRSEMNVSTLELGDSALYLCASSRGGGVNTEAFFGQGTRLTVV.

The gene calls are TRBV29-1 and TRBJ1-4; TCRdb calls TRBD1, which cannot be checked without DNA. The V gene's germline CDR1 is SQVTM and CDR2 ANQGSEA. The CDR3 length is 12 residues. The CDR3 reads CSAQGNNEKLFF.

The chain employs TRBV12-3 or TRBV12-4 and TRBJ2-3. This CDR3 comprises 17 residues. This CDR3 reads CASSLPRHGRRADTQYF.

The chain couples TRBV6-2 or TRBV6-3 to TRBJ2-2; TCRdb lists TRBD1, though no DNA is available to test this call. Germline V gene data show CDR1 as MNHEY and CDR2 as SVGEGT. The CDR3 has 15 residues. CDR3 sequence: CASKLMTGIDGELFF.

The CDR3 is CSARTGGYDQPQHF. The V and J genes are TRBV29-1 and TRBJ1-5; the D call from TCRdb, TRBD1, cannot be confirmed without DNA. This CDR3 region has 14 residues. The germline V gene has CDR1 SQVTM and CDR2 ANQGSEA. The variable domain in full, completed from reference TRBV29-1 and TRBJ1-5, reads SAVISQKPSRDICQRGTSLTIQCQVDSQVTMMFWYRQQPGQSLTLIATANQGSEATYESGFVIDKFPISRPNLTFSTLTVSNMSPEDSSIYLCSARTGGYDQPQHFGDGTRLSIL.

V usage is TRBV12-3 or TRBV12-4 and J usage is TRBJ2-1; TCRdb lists TRBD2, though no DNA is available to test this call. The CDR3 is 11 amino acids. The CDR3 is CASGTSGPQFF.

The chain carries TRBV11-2 and TRBJ2-3; TCRdb picks TRBD2, but there is no DNA to check that call. CDR1 and CDR2 from the germline V gene are SGHAT and FQNNGV. This CDR3 has 15 residues. The CDR3: CASSFLGSSTDTQYF.

The chain joins TRBV7-3 to TRBJ2-6; the D call of TRBD2 rests on TCRdb alone, since no DNA is present to check it. This CDR3 comprises 16 residues. The germline V gene has CDR1 SGHTA and CDR2 FQGTGA. The CDR3 region is CASSPGLAGGANVLTF.

The J gene is TRBJ2-2, the V gene TRBV4-2; TCRdb's assignment of TRBD2 cannot be checked, as there is no DNA. CDR3 length equals 17 residues. CDR1 and CDR2 from the germline V gene are LGHNA and YNFKEQ. The CDR3 spells CASSPRSREVNTGELFF.

This chain links TRBV12-3 or TRBV12-4 with TRBJ1-4. The CDR3 contains 14 residues. The CDR3 is CASTFLATNEKLFF.

The chain joins TRBV7-2 to TRBJ2-6; the TCRdb call, TRBD1, lacks DNA for checking. The CDR3 sequence is 18 residues long. In germline, CDR1 is SGHTA, CDR2 FQGNSA. This CDR3 is CASSLGRMGHSGANVLTF.

V gene TRBV7-2 combines with J gene TRBJ1-2; checking the TCRdb D call of TRBD1 is not possible without DNA. The CDR3 extends over 16 amino acids. Germline V gives CDR1 SGHTA, CDR2 FQGNSA. The CDR3 spells CASSSPRRGTNYGYTF.